What follows are 10 T cell receptor beta chains derived from one specimen sequenced in a study of siplizumab effects on memory and regulatory T cells. The repertoire was sequenced with immunoSEQ multiplex PCR; TCRdb's copy has only in-frame clones and lacks some. The table includes several thousand clones, less than 75% detected once. Sequencing was carried out using effector memory CD8+ T cells sorted from blood. Subset of the sample: unstimulated CD8+ effector memory T cells. The receptor set was obtained from a human donor in good health.

V is TRBV7-6 and J is TRBJ2-3, with D tentatively TRBD1 (5 bases). This CDR3 has 15 residues. CDR1 is SGHVS and CDR2 is FNYEAQ in the germline V gene. V was trimmed by 1 base and J by 1 base, leaving 9 bases between them. The CDR3 loop reads CASSLGLRGTDTQYF. CDR3 nucleotides: TGTGCCAGCAGCTTAGGTCTCAGGGGCACAGATACGCAGTATTTT.

The chain links TRBV6-5 to TRBJ2-3, with D possibly being TRBD2 (7 bases). The length of the CDR3 is 14 residues. Germline loops: CDR1 MNHEY, CDR2 SVGAGI. Trimming stripped 7 bases from V and 3 bases from J, with 14 bases between. CDR3 loop: CASTRGPETDTQYF. In DNA form, the CDR3 reads TGTGCCAGCACGCGGGGGCCGGAAACAGATACGCAGTATTTT.

This clone was counted once. The gene calls are TRBV6-6 and TRBJ1-4; perhaps TRBD1 as D (6 bases). CDR3 length: 16 residues. V lost 2 bases and J 7 bases, leaving 17 bases between the germline ends. Germline V gene sequence: CDR1 MNHNY, CDR2 SVGAGI (reference sequence). The CDR3 DNA sequence: TGTGCCAGCAGTTACAACCCCACAGGGTATAGTGAAAAACTGTTTTTT. As protein: CASSYNPTGYSEKLFF.

CDR3 sequence (DNA): TGTGCCAGCAGCCCCTCGGGACAGGGAATCTCCTACGAGCAGTACTTC. Its protein is CASSPSGQGISYEQYF. J is TRBJ2-7 and V is TRBV6-6, with TRBD1 matching 9 bases. V was pared by 6 bases and J by 0 bases, with 9 bases of the junction left unmatched. From germline, CDR1 is MNHNY and CDR2 SVGAGI (reference sequence). This CDR3 is 16 amino acids long.

The chain joins TRBV25-1 to TRBJ2-1, with 7 bases lining up with TRBD1. The CDR3 is 13 residues long. The germline CDR1 and CDR2 sequences are MGHDK and SYGVNS. V trimming: 1 base; J trimming: 7 bases; junction bases outside the gene matches: 1. CDR3 in amino acids: CASSESQGNEQFF. The DNA of the CDR3 is TGTGCCAGCAGTGAATCACAGGGGAATGAGCAGTTCTTC.

The J gene is TRBJ1-4, the V gene TRBV4-1; 7 nucleotides match TRBD1. In germline, CDR1 is MGHRA, CDR2 YSYEKL. With V trimmed by 5 bases and J by 4 bases, 13 bases remained unmatched. The CDR3 has 17 residues. Written as DNA, the CDR3 is TGCGCCAGCAGCGCACAGGGAGAGGGGGCCTTTAATGAAAAACTGTTTTTT. It codes for CASSAQGEGAFNEKLFF.

The rearrangement links TRBV15 to TRBJ1-5, with D maybe TRBD1 (6 bases). Trimming took 0 bases from V and 5 from J, leaving 17 bases between them. The CDR3 has 17 amino acids. CDR1 is LNHNV and CDR2 is YYDKDF in the germline V gene (reference sequence). The CDR3, as DNA: TGTGCCACCAGCAGAGATGCGAGGGGGTCGGGTTATCAGCCCCAGCATTTT. Translation gives CATSRDARGSGYQPQHF.

This clone was detected a few times. This chain joins TRBV6-1 and TRBJ1-5, with D unclear. The V gene's germline CDR1 is MNHNS and CDR2 SASEGT. The CDR3 runs 13 residues. Between the trimmed V and J ends, which lost 3 bases and 7 bases, there was a span of 10 bases. The CDR3 DNA follows: TGTGCCAGCAGTGAGGGCTTAAGGCAGCCCCAGCATTTT. It yields the protein CASSEGLRQPQHF.

The chain recombines TRBV28 with TRBJ1-6, with 7 bases lining up with TRBD1. V was pared by 6 bases and J by 8 bases, with 10 bases of the junction left unmatched. CDR3 length: 15 residues. Germline V CDR1 and CDR2: MDHEN, SYDVKM. CDR3 DNA sequence: TGTGCCAGCAGGCTCCGGGACAGAGCCGATTCACCCCTCCACTTT. It codes for CASRLRDRADSPLHF.

The chain joins TRBV7-6 to TRBJ1-5, with 7 bases aligning to TRBD1. The V gene's germline CDR1 is SGHVS and CDR2 FNYEAQ. V lost 8 bases and J lost 4; bases outside the gene matches: 5. CDR3 length: 13 residues. The CDR3 here is CASSTGSNQPQHF. The CDR3 DNA sequence: TGTGCCAGCTCGACAGGGTCAAATCAGCCCCAGCATTTT.